The T cell receptor (beta chain) under discussion was sequenced for a study of regulatory T cells in long-lasting Graves disease. Time point indicated: persistent/refractory GD, antithyroid drugs over 5 years with positive TRAb. PBMC RNA was the source of the TCR library. EDTA tubes received around 9 milliliters of collected peripheral blood. Study-level points and caveats: Relative to newly diagnosed Graves' patients, persistent ones had lower TCR diversity. TRBV28 was favored in persistent disease, as were TRBJ1-2 and TRBJ2-5. Among the persistent patients, 2,741 public clonotypes were shared, more than the approximately 970 shared among new patients.

The germline V and J ends were trimmed by 5 bases and 0 bases, with 11 bases remaining between them. The CDR3 covers 15 residues. The germline V gene has CDR1 SGHTA and CDR2 FQGNSA. Note on this clonotype: Antigen unknown.

Construction of the TCR beta libraries employed iRepertoire HTBI primers in conjunction with Arm-PCR of CDR3 regions. MiXCR was run by TCRdb on the multiplex PCR reads, yielding one entry per CDR3 protein. Of over 300,000 distinct CDR3 sequences listed, roughly a fifth were seen once; the top ten hold roughly 29%. The specimen comprised peripheral blood mononuclear cells (PBMCs), sampled when the disease was refractory, from a patient treated with antithyroid drugs. The J gene is TRBJ2-1, the V gene TRBV7-2; D is undetermined. The clonotype comes from a female donor with Graves disease. CDR3 amino acids: CASSPGWSSYNEQFF. The CDR3 DNA reads as TGTGCCAGCAGCCCCGGATGGAGCTCCTACAATGAGCAGTTCTTC.